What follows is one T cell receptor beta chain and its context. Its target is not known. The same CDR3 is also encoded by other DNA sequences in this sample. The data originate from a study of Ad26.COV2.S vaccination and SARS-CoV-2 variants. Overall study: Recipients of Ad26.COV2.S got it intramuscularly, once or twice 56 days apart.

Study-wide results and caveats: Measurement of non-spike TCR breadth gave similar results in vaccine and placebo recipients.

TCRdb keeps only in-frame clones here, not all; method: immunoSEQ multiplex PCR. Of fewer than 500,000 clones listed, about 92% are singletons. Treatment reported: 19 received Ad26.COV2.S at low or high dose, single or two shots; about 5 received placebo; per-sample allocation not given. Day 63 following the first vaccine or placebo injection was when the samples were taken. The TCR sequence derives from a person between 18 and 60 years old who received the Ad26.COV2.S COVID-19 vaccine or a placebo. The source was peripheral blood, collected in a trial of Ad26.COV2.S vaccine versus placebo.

The CDR3 loop is CASSLQGNTEAFF. CDR3 DNA: TGTGCCAGCAGTTTACAGGGGAACACTGAAGCTTTCTTT. The chain carries TRBV7-2 and TRBJ1-1; the D gene is possibly TRBD1 (6 bases). V was pared by 6 bases and J by 1 base, with 9 bases between. The CDR3 spans 13 residues. Looked up from germline, CDR1 is SGHTA and CDR2 is FQGNSA.